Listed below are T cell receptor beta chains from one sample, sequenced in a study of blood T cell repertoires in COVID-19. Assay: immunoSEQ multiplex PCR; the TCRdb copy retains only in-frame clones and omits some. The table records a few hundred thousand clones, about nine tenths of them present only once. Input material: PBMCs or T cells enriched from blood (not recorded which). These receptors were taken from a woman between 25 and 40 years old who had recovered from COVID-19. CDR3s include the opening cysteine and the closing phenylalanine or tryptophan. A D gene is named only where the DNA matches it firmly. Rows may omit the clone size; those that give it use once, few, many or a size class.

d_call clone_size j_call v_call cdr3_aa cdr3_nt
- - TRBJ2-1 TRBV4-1 CASSQSLVASYNEQFF TGCGCCAGCAGCCAATCTTTGGTAGCAAGCTACAATGAGCAGTTCTTC
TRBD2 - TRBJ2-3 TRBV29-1 CSVELAGVTDTQYF TGCAGCGTTGAACTAGCGGGGGTCACAGATACGCAGTATTTT
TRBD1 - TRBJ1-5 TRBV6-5 CASSSGTGVNQPQHF TGTGCCAGCAGTTCCGGGACAGGGGTCAATCAGCCCCAGCATTTT
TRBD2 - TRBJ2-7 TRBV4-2 CASSLGTSGAYYEQYF TGTGCCAGCAGTTTAGGGACTAGCGGGGCCTACTACGAGCAGTACTTC
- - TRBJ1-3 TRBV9 CASSQKEGSGNTIYF TGTGCCAGCAGCCAAAAGGAGGGGTCTGGAAACACCATATATTTT
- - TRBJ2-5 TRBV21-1 CASSKMGREYETQYF TGTGCCAGCAGCAAAATGGGCAGGGAATACGAGACCCAGTACTTC
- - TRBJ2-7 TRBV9 CASSVDPLERGSYEQYF TGTGCCAGCAGCGTAGACCCCCTCGAACGGGGCTCCTACGAGCAGTACTTC
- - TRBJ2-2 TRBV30 CAWSTYTGELFF TGTGCCTGGAGCACATACACCGGGGAGCTGTTTTTT
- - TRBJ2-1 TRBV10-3 CATLDYSSNEQFF TGTGCCACCCTGGACTACTCGAGCAATGAGCAGTTCTTC
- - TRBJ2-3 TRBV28 CASRPGRVSSTDTQYF TGTGCCAGCAGGCCAGGCAGGGTATCGAGCACAGATACGCAGTATTTT
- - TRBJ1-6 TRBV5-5 CASSLAGQDNSPLHF TGTGCCAGCAGCTTGGCAGGACAAGATAATTCACCCCTCCACTTT
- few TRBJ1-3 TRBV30 CAWRDLSRGNTIYF TGTGCCTGGAGGGATCTTAGCCGGGGAAACACCATATATTTT
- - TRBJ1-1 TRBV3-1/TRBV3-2 CASSQLSRYTEAFF TGTGCCAGCAGCCAACTATCCCGATACACTGAAGCTTTCTTT
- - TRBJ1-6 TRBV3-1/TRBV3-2 CASSHEGSPLHF TGTGCCAGCAGCCACGAGGGTTCACCCCTCCACTTT
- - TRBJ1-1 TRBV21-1 CASSKMWGLLSGQRSAFF TGTGCCAGCAGCAAAATGTGGGGTTTGTTGTCAGGGCAACGATCCGCTTTCTTT
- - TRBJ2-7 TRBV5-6 CASSSGGGYEQYF TGTGCCAGCAGCTCGGGGGGCGGGTACGAGCAGTACTTC
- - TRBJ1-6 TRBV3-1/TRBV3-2 CASSQFGGVSPLHF TGTGCCAGCAGCCAGTTCGGAGGGGTTTCACCCCTCCACTTT
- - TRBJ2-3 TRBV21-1 CAGAGGGTDTQYF TGTGCCGGAGCAGGAGGAGGGACAGATACGCAGTATTTT
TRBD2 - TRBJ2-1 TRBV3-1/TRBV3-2 CASSRFSGRDNEQFF TGTGCCAGCAGCCGATTCAGCGGGAGGGACAATGAGCAGTTCTTC
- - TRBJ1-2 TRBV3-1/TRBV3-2 CASSVTVNYGYTF TGTGCCAGCAGCGTTACAGTTAACTATGGCTACACCTTC
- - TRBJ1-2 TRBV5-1 CASSSERGYTF TGCGCCAGCAGCTCGGAGCGTGGCTACACCTTC
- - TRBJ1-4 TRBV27 CASSPGWAGSHEKLFF TGTGCCAGCAGTCCCGGTTGGGCAGGGTCCCATGAAAAACTGTTTTTT
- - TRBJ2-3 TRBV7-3 CASSLSQSTDTQYF TGTGCCAGCAGCTTAAGTCAGAGCACAGATACGCAGTATTTT
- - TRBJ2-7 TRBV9 CASSARQPPYEQYF TGTGCCAGCAGCGCAAGACAGCCCCCCTACGAGCAGTACTTC
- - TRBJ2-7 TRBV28 CASTGPGQYYEQYF TGTGCCAGCACCGGGCCAGGACAATATTACGAGCAGTACTTC
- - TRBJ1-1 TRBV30 CAWSVRGGASGTEAFF TGTGCCTGGAGTGTACGAGGGGGAGCCTCGGGAACTGAAGCTTTCTTT
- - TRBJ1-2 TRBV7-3 CASSLDVNSVWGYTF TGTGCCAGCAGCTTAGATGTTAATAGCGTTTGGGGCTACACCTTC
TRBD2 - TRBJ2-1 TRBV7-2 CASRGGLAAHNEQFF TGTGCCAGCAGGGGGGGACTAGCGGCCCACAATGAGCAGTTCTTC
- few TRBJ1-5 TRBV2 CASSPDSNQPQHF TGTGCCAGCAGTCCAGATAGCAATCAGCCCCAGCATTTT
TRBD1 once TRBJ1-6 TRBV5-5 CASSTGVGSPLHF TGTGCCAGCAGCACAGGGGTTGGTTCACCCCTCCACTTT
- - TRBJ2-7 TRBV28 CASSLGATYEQYF TGTGCCAGCAGTTTAGGAGCAACCTACGAGCAGTACTTC
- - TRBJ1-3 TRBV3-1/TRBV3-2 CASSQVGASSSGNTIYF TGTGCCAGCAGCCAAGTGGGAGCCAGTTCCTCTGGAAACACCATATATTTT
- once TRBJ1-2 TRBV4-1 CASSQPTGRAAGYTF TGCGCCAGCAGCCAACCAACAGGGAGGGCGGCTGGCTACACCTTC
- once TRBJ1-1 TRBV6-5 CASSPGTREAFF TGTGCCAGCAGTCCCGGGACACGAGAAGCTTTCTTT
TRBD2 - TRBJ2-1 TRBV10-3 CAISETSDSYNEQFF TGTGCCATCAGTGAGACTAGCGACTCCTACAATGAGCAGTTCTTC
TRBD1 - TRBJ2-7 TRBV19 CASSRDRASEQYF TGTGCCAGTAGCCGGGACAGGGCATCCGAGCAGTACTTC
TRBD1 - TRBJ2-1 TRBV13 CASSRDRGFSSYNEQFF TGTGCCAGCAGCCGGGACAGGGGCTTTAGCTCCTACAATGAGCAGTTCTTC
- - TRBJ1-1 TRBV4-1 CASSQERYGYTEAFF TGCGCCAGCAGCCAAGAAAGGTACGGGTACACTGAAGCTTTCTTT
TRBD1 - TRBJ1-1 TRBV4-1 CASSPGTGDAAFF TGCGCCAGCAGCCCGGGGACAGGGGATGCCGCTTTCTTT
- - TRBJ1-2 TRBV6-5 CASRSNYGYTF TGTGCCAGCAGGAGTAACTATGGCTACACCTTC
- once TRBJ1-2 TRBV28 CASSSIYGYTF TGTGCCAGCAGTTCCATCTATGGCTACACCTTC
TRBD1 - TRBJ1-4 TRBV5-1 CASSLVQGATNEKLFF TGCGCCAGCAGCTTGGTCCAGGGGGCAACTAATGAAAAACTGTTTTTT
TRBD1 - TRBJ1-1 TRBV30 CAWSKNRDRGTEAFF TGTGCCTGGAGTAAAAACCGGGACAGGGGGACTGAAGCTTTCTTT
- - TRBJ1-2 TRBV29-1 CSVGQGQDYGYTF TGCAGCGTTGGTCAGGGGCAGGACTATGGCTACACCTTC
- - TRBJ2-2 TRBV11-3 CASSLSWGQGVTGELFF TGTGCCAGCAGCTTATCCTGGGGGCAGGGAGTCACCGGGGAGCTGTTTTTT
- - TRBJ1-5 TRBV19 CASSILQGIRDQPQHF TGTGCCAGTAGTATCCTCCAGGGTATTAGGGATCAGCCCCAGCATTTT
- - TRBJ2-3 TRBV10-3 CAISESPTDTQYF TGTGCCATCAGTGAGTCTCCGACAGATACGCAGTATTTT
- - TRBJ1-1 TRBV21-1 CASSTRQGNTEAFF TGTGCCAGCAGCACACGACAGGGGAACACTGAAGCTTTCTTT
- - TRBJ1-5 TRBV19 CASKQGYSNQPQHF TGTGCCAGTAAACAGGGCTATAGCAATCAGCCCCAGCATTTT
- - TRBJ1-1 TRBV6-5 CASRPGGALGTEAFF TGTGCCAGCAGACCTGGGGGGGCTCTAGGCACTGAAGCTTTCTTT
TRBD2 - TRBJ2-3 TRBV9 CASSPRTSVDTQYF TGTGCCAGCAGCCCTAGGACTAGTGTAGATACGCAGTATTTT
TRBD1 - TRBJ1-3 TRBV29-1 CSVEDLGGQGSRNTIYF TGCAGCGTTGAAGATCTGGGAGGACAGGGTTCAAGAAACACCATATATTTT
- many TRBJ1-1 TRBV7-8 CASTIERGNTEAFF TGTGCCAGCACCATCGAGAGAGGGAACACTGAAGCTTTCTTT
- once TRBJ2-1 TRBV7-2 CASAQGSYNEQFF TGTGCCAGCGCACAGGGATCCTACAATGAGCAGTTCTTC